This T cell receptor beta chain was sequenced during a study of blood T cell repertoires in COVID-19. For the study at large: The United States, Italy and Spain were the sources of the acute and convalescent COVID-19 samples. T cells, B-cell-depleted T cells, or PBMCs supplied cDNA or gDNA.

Germline-derived CDR1 and CDR2 are SGHKS and YYEKEE (reference sequence). The CDR3 loop spans 13 amino acids. The V gene end was trimmed by 7 bases and the J gene end by 0 bases; junction bases not matched to a gene: 0. In the authors' methods: By means of reference gene primer amplification, nucleated cell counts were estimated. Only in-frame clones appear in the TCRdb table, and some are missing; sequencing was by immunoSEQ multiplex PCR. V, J and clone size were drawn from that table, and D and trimming were deduced from the DNA. Of roughly 110,000 clones listed, 81% are singletons. The clonotype originates from a human donor in a cohort sampled during active COVID-19. Sequenced material: peripheral blood. This chain connects TRBV5-5 to TRBJ2-7, with 11 bases lining up with TRBD1. This CDR3 reads CASGTGGSYEQYF. CDR3 DNA sequence: TGTGCCAGCGGGACAGGGGGCTCCTACGAGCAGTACTTC. The full variable domain, completed using reference TRBV5-5 and TRBJ2-7, is DAGVTQSPTHLIKTRGQQVTLRCSPISGHKSVSWYQQVLGQGPQFIFQYYEKEERGRGNFPDRFSARQFPNYSSELNVNALLLGDSALYLCASGTGGSYEQYFGPGTRLTVT.